Following are 14 T cell receptor beta chains from one sample sequenced in a study of cytomegalovirus exposure and HLA in healthy donors. The PCR was carried out with 60 Vbeta primers and 13 Jbeta primers. Data came from immunoSEQ multiplex PCR; TCRdb stores just in-frame clones and leaves some out. The table has 70,000 or so clones, approximately 60% seen once. Input material: PBMCs. The source of these receptors is a woman aged 45 to 65 in good health and CMV-seronegative.

CDR3 DNA: TGCGCCAGCAGTCACCCCCCAGGGACACTCCTGGGAGAGCAGTACTTC. This sequence encodes CASSHPPGTLLGEQYF. The V gene is TRBV4-1, the J gene TRBJ2-7; a weak D match, TRBD1 (6 bases). This CDR3 is built from 16 residues. V was pared by 6 bases and J by 7 bases, with 25 bases between. CDR1 is MGHRA and CDR2 is YSYEKL in the germline V gene.

The table lists this clone with a few counts. The rearrangement uses TRBV5-1 and TRBJ1-1, with a possible D match to TRBD1 (6 bases). CDR1 is SGHRS, CDR2 YFSETQ, per germline. V lost 0 bases, J lost 3 bases, and 15 bases lay in between. This CDR3 has 16 amino acids. CDR3 bases: TGCGCCAGCAGCTTGGTAGGGGGGGGCCGGGACACTGAAGCTTTCTTT. Translated, it gives CASSLVGGGRDTEAFF. The whole variable domain, filled in from reference TRBV5-1 and TRBJ1-1, reads KAGVTQTPRYLIKTRGQQVTLSCSPISGHRSVSWYQQTPGQGLQFLFEYFSETQRNKGNFPGRFSGRQFSNSRSEMNVSTLELGDSALYLCASSLVGGGRDTEAFFGQGTRLTVV.

The chain couples TRBV13 to TRBJ2-7, with no clear D. This CDR3 is built from 10 residues. Trimming pared 9 bases from V and 2 bases from J, leaving 5 bases between. CDR1 is PRHDT, CDR2 FYEKMQ, per germline (reference sequence). CDR3 in DNA: TGTGCCAGGAGGCCCTACGAGCAGTACTTC. It yields the protein CARRPYEQYF.

This clone was recorded once. The genes are TRBV7-8 and TRBJ1-2; D gene uncertain. This CDR3 spans 14 amino acids. Trimming shortened V by 5 bases and J by 5 bases, and 15 bases separated the two germline ends. CDR1 and CDR2 (germline): SGHVS, FQNEAQ. In DNA form, the CDR3 reads TGTGCCAGCAGCCTCAGAGGCCCCAGTTATGGCTACACCTTC. Translating it yields CASSLRGPSYGYTF.

This CDR3 reads CASSEFSVSYNEQFF. In nucleotides, the CDR3 is TGTGCCAGCAGCGAGTTTAGTGTCTCCTACAATGAGCAGTTCTTC. This rearrangement joins TRBV9 to TRBJ2-1; D is undetermined. The CDR3 totals 15 residues. In germline, CDR1 is SGDLS, CDR2 YYNGEE. V lost 3 bases and J lost 0, with 10 bases in between.

CDR3 coding DNA: TGCGCCAGCAGCCTCTCCCTAGCGGGAGTGGGCCCCTACGAGCAGTACTTC. Encoded protein: CASSLSLAGVGPYEQYF. The chain employs TRBV4-1 and TRBJ2-7; TRBD2 aligns across 10 bases. Germline V gives CDR1 MGHRA, CDR2 YSYEKL. This CDR3 is built from 17 residues. After removal of 4 bases from V and 2 bases from J, the junction contained 11 bases not matched to a gene.

The J gene is TRBJ2-1, the V gene TRBV5-1; D is perhaps TRBD1 (6 bases). Germline loops: CDR1 SGHRS, CDR2 YFSETQ. V was pared by 0 bases and J by 6 bases, with 10 bases between. CDR3 length: 14 amino acids. The CDR3 nucleotides read TGCGCCAGCAGCTTGGATGTAGGGGGCAATGAGCAGTTCTTC. Amino acid sequence: CASSLDVGGNEQFF.

This clone turned up a few times. The gene calls are TRBV9 and TRBJ1-2; D unresolved. The germline V and J ends were trimmed by 2 bases and 6 bases, with 11 bases remaining between them. The CDR3 has 13 amino acids. CDR1 SGDLS and CDR2 YYNGEE come from the germline V gene. CDR3 region: CASSVAIDNGYTF. The CDR3 coding sequence is TGTGCCAGCAGCGTGGCTATAGACAATGGCTACACCTTC.

Only a few counts were recorded for this clone. The chain couples TRBV29-1 to TRBJ2-7, with D tentatively TRBD2 (7 bases). Looked up from germline, CDR1 is SQVTM and CDR2 is ANQGSEA. CDR3 length equals 13 residues. Trimming removed 4 bases at V and 7 bases at J, with 17 bases between. The CDR3 bases are TGCAGCGTTGGGGGGGCGCCGGGGGGAGAGCAGTACTTC. Translating gives CSVGGAPGGEQYF.

In its sample, this clone was seen once. J is TRBJ1-1 and V is TRBV5-4, with 7 bases identical to TRBD1. The CDR3 extends over 15 amino acids. The V gene's germline CDR1 is SGHNT and CDR2 YYREEE (reference sequence). With V trimmed by 1 base and J by 0 bases, 3 bases remained unmatched. The CDR3 DNA sequence: TGTGCCAGCAGCTTGAACAGGGGACTGAACACTGAAGCTTTCTTT. It is translated as CASSLNRGLNTEAFF.

The gene calls are TRBV19 and TRBJ2-7; 9 nucleotides agree with TRBD1. The trim removed 5 bases at V and 0 bases at J, leaving 5 bases unmatched. The CDR3 covers 15 residues. Germline V gene sequence: CDR1 LNHDA, CDR2 SQIVND (reference sequence). This CDR3 is CASSSRQGVSYEQYF. CDR3 DNA: TGTGCCAGTAGTTCCCGACAGGGGGTCTCCTACGAGCAGTACTTC.

This clone has a handful of counts. The chain employs TRBV28 and TRBJ2-7, with D possibly being TRBD1 (6 bases). CDR1 and CDR2 from the germline V gene are MDHEN and SYDVKM. The CDR3 extends over 16 amino acids. The ends were cut back, 6 bases at V and 2 bases at J, with 20 bases in the middle. In DNA form, the CDR3 reads TGTGCCAGCAGGGGCCCCTCGGGACACGTAACCTACGAGCAGTACTTC. Amino acids: CASRGPSGHVTYEQYF.

The V gene is TRBV5-4, the J gene TRBJ1-1; 7 bases line up with TRBD1. V was pared by 4 bases and J by 0 bases, with 0 bases of the junction left unmatched. The germline V gene has CDR1 SGHNT and CDR2 YYREEE (reference sequence). This CDR3 contains 13 residues. CDR3 coding DNA: TGTGCCAGCAGCGGGACAGTGAACACTGAAGCTTTCTTT. Its translation: CASSGTVNTEAFF.

The V call is TRBV19, the J call TRBJ2-5; D is ambiguous. TRBJ2-7 matches the DNA end more closely, so the J call is doubtful. CDR3 length: 14 residues. Germline-derived CDR1 and CDR2 are LNHDA and SQIVND (reference sequence). CDR3 in amino acids: CASRRFLSSYEQYF. CDR3 DNA: TGTGCCAGTAGGAGGTTCCTAAGCTCCTACGAGCAGTACTTC.